Described below is a single T cell receptor (beta chain) sequence and its context. Antigen specificity is unknown. The trim removed 4 bases at V and 8 bases at J, leaving 4 bases unmatched. The CDR3 has 14 amino acids. Per germline, CDR1 SGHRS and CDR2 YFSETQ. Assay used: immunoSEQ multiplex PCR; TCRdb lists only in-frame clones, some missing. The table includes more than 100,000 clones, around 93% detected once. This sample is drawn from a study of T cell responses to AZD1222 COVID-19 vaccine. Overall study results and limits: Spike-specific TCRs gained breadth and depth after people received two AZD1222 doses. Repertoire sampling happened only post peak T cell response. Donors in the cohort were predominantly white British and more often female, and clonal diversity was possibly underestimated. Among vaccine-associated CD4 TCRs, coverage spanned spike, with dominance at 160-218 and 743-854.

The receptor was derived from an adult who received the AZD1222 COVID-19 vaccine. The genes are TRBV5-1 and TRBJ1-6, with TRBD1 matching 9 bases. Material: peripheral blood, obtained 28 days after the second AZD1222 dose. The CDR3 here is CASSPGQGDSPLHF. The CDR3 nucleotides read TGCGCCAGCAGCCCGGGACAGGGCGATTCACCCCTCCACTTT.